Listed below are T cell receptor beta chains from one sample, sequenced in a study of CD8 T cells in ankylosing spondylitis. A single record per CDR3 protein comes from TCRdb applying MiXCR to the 5' RACE reads. Seen here are roughly 240,000 distinct CDR3 sequences, roughly a third observed once, and the top ten hold 4% to 5.5%. The specimen sequenced was blood, either unsorted or a sorted T cell fraction (not recorded which). These TCRs come from a male donor with ankylosing spondylitis or in good health (not recorded which). The CDR3 runs from the conserved cysteine through the conserved F or W. A D gene is named only where the DNA matches it firmly. Expanded clones get a size class; other rows say once, few or many, or leave the size out.

v_gene	j_gene	d_gene	abundance	CDR3aa	CDR3nt
TRBV20-1	TRBJ2-3	-	-	CSARERPAPYPADTQYF	TGCAGTGCTAGAGAAAGGCCGGCCCCTTACCCCGCAGATACGCAGTATTTT
TRBV12-3/TRBV12-4	TRBJ1-4	-	few	CASSYQTGSNEKLFF	TGTGCCAGCAGTTATCAAACAGGGTCTAATGAAAAACTGTTTTTT
TRBV20-1	TRBJ2-1	TRBD2	-	CSARYSGGASEQFF	TGCAGTGCTAGATACAGCGGGGGGGCGAGTGAGCAGTTCTTC
TRBV20-1	TRBJ2-5	TRBD2	few	CSASPELAGVSQYF	TGCAGTGCTAGTCCGGAACTAGCGGGGGTGTCCCAGTACTTC
TRBV20-1	TRBJ1-1	-	-	CSVTSTGGTEAFF	TGCAGTGTTACGTCAACGGGGGGCACTGAAGCTTTCTTT
TRBV7-2	TRBJ2-7	TRBD1	few	CASSPGTGDEQYF	TGTGCCAGCAGCCCCGGGACAGGGGACGAGCAGTACTTC
TRBV10-3	TRBJ2-7	-	-	CAIKRLPAGEQYF	TGTGCCATCAAAAGACTCCCAGCGGGCGAGCAGTACTTC
TRBV25-1	TRBJ1-2	-	few	CASRDRALDGYTF	TGTGCCAGCAGGGACCGGGCCCTCGATGGCTACACCTTC
TRBV6-1	TRBJ2-2	-	-	CASNRGTALGLNTGELFF	TGTGCCAGCAACCGGGGGACAGCCCTGGGGTTGAACACCGGGGAGCTGTTTTTT
TRBV9	TRBJ2-7	TRBD1	-	CASSVGGTDYEQYF	TGTGCCAGCAGCGTAGGAGGGACAGACTACGAGCAGTACTTC
TRBV29-1	TRBJ2-3	-	-	CSVEGGSDTQYF	TGCAGCGTTGAAGGGGGCTCAGATACGCAGTATTTT
TRBV20-1	TRBJ2-3	-	-	CSAGHWGENTQYF	TGCAGTGCCGGCCATTGGGGTGAAAATACGCAGTATTTT
TRBV29-1	TRBJ2-3	-	few	CSVRGRAARGDSTDTQYF	TGCAGCGTTAGGGGAAGGGCAGCACGAGGAGATAGCACAGATACGCAGTATTTT
TRBV7-2	TRBJ2-3	-	many	CASRITDTQYF	TGTGCCAGCAGAATTACAGATACGCAGTATTTT
TRBV12-3/TRBV12-4	TRBJ1-5	-	-	CASSLSAALNQPQHF	TGTGCCAGCAGTTTGTCTGCAGCACTCAATCAGCCCCAGCATTTT
TRBV6-1	TRBJ1-5	-	-	CASRHPRGLSNQPQHF	TGTGCCAGCAGGCACCCCAGGGGTCTTAGCAATCAGCCCCAGCATTTT
TRBV5-6	TRBJ2-7	-	few	CASSHLFSYEQYF	TGTGCCAGCAGTCACCTCTTCTCCTACGAGCAGTACTTC
TRBV6-1	TRBJ2-1	TRBD1	-	CASRRTGGRNNEQFF	TGTGCCAGCAGGAGAACAGGGGGCCGGAACAATGAGCAGTTCTTC
TRBV7-2	TRBJ2-1	-	-	CASSFLSSADEQFF	TGTGCCAGCAGCTTCCTCTCTAGCGCCGATGAGCAGTTCTTC
TRBV20-1	TRBJ1-1	-	few	CSAEHPTPAGMGGNTEAFF	TGCAGTGCTGAACATCCCACCCCGGCAGGGATGGGTGGGAACACTGAAGCTTTCTTT
TRBV6-5	TRBJ1-1	-	many	CASSLGRNTEAFF	TGTGCCAGCAGTTTAGGACGGAACACTGAAGCTTTCTTT
TRBV20-1	TRBJ2-2	TRBD2	-	CSARSSFLAGPTGELFF	TGCAGTGCTAGATCATCCTTCCTAGCGGGACCCACCGGGGAGCTGTTTTTT
TRBV25-1	TRBJ1-3	-	-	CASGPPLGNTIYF	TGTGCCAGCGGGCCACCCCTGGGAAACACCATATATTTT
TRBV4-1	TRBJ2-7	TRBD1	few	CASSQDLDRGAYEQYF	TGCGCCAGCAGCCAAGATTTGGACAGGGGGGCCTACGAGCAGTACTTC
TRBV12-3/TRBV12-4	TRBJ2-3	TRBD2	many	CASTSSGGRDTQYF	TGTGCCAGCACGAGTTCGGGGGGACGGGATACGCAGTATTTT
TRBV4-1	TRBJ2-7	-	-	CASSQVPGAFSLRYF	TGCGCCAGCAGCCAGGTCCCAGGGGCCTTCAGCCTGCGGTACTTC
TRBV18	TRBJ2-1	-	few	CASMEQLYNEQFF	TGTGCCAGCATGGAACAGCTTTACAATGAGCAGTTCTTC
TRBV5-1	TRBJ2-3	TRBD2	-	CASSLFGGGTTDTQYF	TGCGCCAGCAGCTTGTTCGGCGGGGGGACCACAGATACGCAGTATTTT
TRBV3-1	TRBJ2-1	-	once	CASSPEIF	TGTGCCAGCAGCCCCGAGATCTTC
TRBV5-1	TRBJ2-3	TRBD1	few	CASSKTGTVADTQYF	TGCGCCAGCAGCAAAACCGGGACAGTGGCAGATACGCAGTATTTT
TRBV6-5	TRBJ1-1	-	-	CASSLWGGPAFF	TGTGCCAGCAGTCTCTGGGGAGGGCCAGCTTTCTTT
TRBV9	TRBJ2-5	TRBD2	many	CASSTRLAETQYF	TGTGCCAGCAGCACGAGACTAGCGGAGACCCAGTACTTC
TRBV12-3/TRBV12-4	TRBJ2-7	TRBD1	-	CASSLRGTGLEYF	TGTGCCAGCAGTTTAAGGGGGACAGGGTTGGAGTACTTC
TRBV7-3	TRBJ2-5	-	-	CASSTRLGTIETQYF	TGTGCCAGCAGCACCCGACTAGGCACCATAGAGACCCAGTACTTC
TRBV12-3/TRBV12-4	TRBJ1-1	-	-	CASSPGRVMNTEAFF	TGTGCCAGCAGTCCTGGCAGGGTGATGAACACTGAAGCTTTCTTT
TRBV20-1	TRBJ1-5	-	-	CSAKDTYSNQPQHF	TGCAGTGCTAAGGACACTTATAGCAATCAGCCCCAGCATTTT
TRBV28	TRBJ2-3	-	-	CASSTGGQGADTQYF	TGTGCCAGCAGTACGGGGGGCCAGGGGGCAGATACGCAGTATTTT